This TCR beta chain came from a study of T-cell memory formation after mild COVID-19 (dated by TCRdb to the early 2020s). Background for the entire study: Most TCR sequence clusters were specific to one of the two donors. T-cell clones expanding and contracting after mild COVID-19 in a couple of donors were tracked by longitudinal TCRalpha and TCRbeta repertoire sequencing. The cohort comprised two young, previously healthy adult volunteers, one female and one male. Here is what the overall study found, with its caveats: Contracting CD4+ clones appeared mostly in the CM and EM memory subsets, whereas CD8+ clones were enriched in EMRA. The second-wave clones that peaked on day 37 were not confirmed to be SARS-CoV-2 specific. Clones contracting from day 15 to 85 had balanced CD4/CD8 phenotypes, while a second wave expanding from day 15 to 37 was biased towards CD4+. Some responding clones were detected in pre-infection memory, suggesting pre-existing cross-reactive memory T cells joined the SARS-CoV-2 response. Only a couple of mild cases were covered in the study, and larger cohorts including severe cases with pre-infection samples were considered necessary.

Instrument used: Illumina NovaSeq 6000. TCRalpha and TCRbeta cDNA libraries were constructed by 5'RACE with constant-segment primers, with sample barcodes and unique molecular identifiers being introduced. RNA was extracted from every sample with Trizol reagent. Libraries were amplified in two PCR steps, with a second sample barcode and Illumina TruSeq adapters added in the second step. Libraries were sequenced on an Illumina NovaSeq with 2 x 150 bp paired-end reads. On the study's bioinformatics: The reads were demultiplexed and collapsed into UMI-guided consensus sequences using migec v1.2.7. Using mixcr v2.1.11, UMI consensuses were aligned to TRA and TRB V and J templates and then assembled into clonotypes. A clonotype was counted as expanded or contracted only when both edgeR and NoisET called the clonotype significant, with the noise models trained on biological replicates. For edgeR calls, the cutoffs were a false discovery rate-adjusted p below 0.01 and a log2 fold-change threshold of 1. PCA with hierarchical clustering of max-normalized trajectories of the 1000 most abundant clonotypes was used as exploratory dynamics analysis. Each responding clone was given a CD4 or CD8 phenotype based on the CD4+ and CD8+ repertoires, which had been sequenced separately. Through fastp at Q25 and MiXCR, TCRdb rebuilt clones from the public reads, retaining in-frame beta chains. CDR3 protein duplicates are merged, each entry listing the most common genes and DNA. These V and J calls are TCRdb output, not the study's own analysis. In this sample the table shows 450,000 or so distinct CDR3 sequences, approximately 25% of which occur a single time. Of the sample, approximately 12% falls within the top ten clones.

Details on this clonotype: This clone's antigen is unknown. Per-nucleotide qualities are absent, and no much larger clonotype sits a single base away.

V lost 0 bases and J lost 1 base; the stretch between them is 9 bases long. Its CDR3 holds 15 amino acids, cysteine through phenylalanine. The sequence is cut down to CDR3 DNA, 45 bases in frame from base 1. The CDR1 and CDR2 encoded by the germline V gene are SGHVS and FQNEAQ. Ficoll-Paque density gradient centrifugation was used to isolate PBMCs. The receptor comes from an adult woman who had mild COVID-19 (a few samples of this study predate the infection). The sample titles of this study are shuffled in the database, so cell type and time point are left out; the donor was told from shared clones. The sample consisted of PBMCs or a T cell subset sorted from them (not recorded which). The chain links TRBV7-8 with TRBJ1-2; no D gene call is confident. The bases are TGTGCCAGCAGCTTAGCGTGGCAGATTAACTATGGCTACACCTTC. This gives the protein CASSLAWQINYGYTF.